This is a list of T cell receptor beta chains from one sample in a study of vaccination and CD4 T cells after COVID-19. TCRdb re-called the PCR reads with MiXCR, one entry per CDR3 protein. Seen here are about 16,000 distinct CDR3 sequences, around half observed once, and the top ten hold roughly 3.7%. Which antigens these TCRs recognize remains unknown. The source material was CD4+ T cells from blood, cultured in vitro, sampled before SARS-CoV-2 vaccination. All receptors derive from a human donor who had recovered from COVID-19. The CDR3 runs from the conserved cysteine through the conserved F or W. A D gene is named only where the DNA matches it firmly. Not all rows give a size; the values are once, few, many and, for expanded clones, a class.

V gene: TRBV6-2/TRBV6-3; D gene: TRBD2; J gene: TRBJ2-3; clone size: -; CDR3 protein: CASKPHTGLAGSTDTQYF; CDR3 DNA: TGTGCCAGCAAACCCCACACGGGACTAGCGGGATCGACAGATACGCAGTATTTT
V gene: TRBV5-6; D gene: -; J gene: TRBJ2-6; clone size: -; CDR3 protein: CASSLSLNSGANVLTF; CDR3 DNA: TGTGCCAGCAGCTTGAGCCTCAACTCTGGGGCCAACGTCCTGACTTTC
V gene: TRBV6-5; D gene: -; J gene: TRBJ1-5; clone size: few; CDR3 protein: CASSFGTDQPQHF; CDR3 DNA: TGTGCCAGCAGTTTCGGTACTGATCAGCCCCAGCATTTT
V gene: TRBV7-2; D gene: -; J gene: TRBJ2-7; clone size: few; CDR3 protein: CASSLVSYEQYF; CDR3 DNA: TGTGCCAGCAGCTTAGTTTCCTACGAGCAGTACTTC
V gene: TRBV27; D gene: TRBD2; J gene: TRBJ2-3; clone size: -; CDR3 protein: CASSLSRLAGGLGTQYF; CDR3 DNA: TGTGCCAGCAGTTTATCGAGACTAGCGGGAGGGCTGGGTACGCAGTATTTT
V gene: TRBV7-2; D gene: TRBD2; J gene: TRBJ2-5; clone size: few; CDR3 protein: CASSRNPGGAQETQYF; CDR3 DNA: TGTGCCAGCAGCCGGAACCCCGGGGGGGCTCAAGAGACCCAGTACTTC
V gene: TRBV5-4; D gene: -; J gene: TRBJ1-6; clone size: -; CDR3 protein: CASRSNRGGSNSPLHF; CDR3 DNA: TGTGCCAGCAGATCCAATCGGGGGGGGTCAAATTCACCCCTCCACTTT
V gene: TRBV7-2; D gene: TRBD1; J gene: TRBJ1-2; clone size: -; CDR3 protein: CASSVRQGQVGYTF; CDR3 DNA: TGTGCCAGCAGCGTAAGACAGGGCCAAGTCGGCTACACCTTC
V gene: TRBV27; D gene: TRBD2; J gene: TRBJ2-7; clone size: -; CDR3 protein: CASSGLAGSYEQYF; CDR3 DNA: TGTGCCAGTTCGGGACTAGCGGGCTCCTACGAGCAGTACTTC
V gene: TRBV20-1; D gene: TRBD2; J gene: TRBJ2-1; clone size: -; CDR3 protein: CSARAPAQGRDEQFF; CDR3 DNA: TGCAGTGCTAGGGCACCCGCCCAAGGGAGGGATGAGCAGTTCTTC
V gene: TRBV20-1; D gene: -; J gene: TRBJ1-3; clone size: -; CDR3 protein: CSARDGGYSGNTIYF; CDR3 DNA: TGCAGTGCTAGAGATGGGGGATACTCTGGAAACACCATATATTTT
V gene: TRBV23-1; D gene: -; J gene: TRBJ2-3; clone size: large; CDR3 protein: CASSHGRYTDTQYF; CDR3 DNA: TGCGCCAGCAGTCATGGACGTTACACAGATACGCAGTATTTT
V gene: TRBV7-8; D gene: -; J gene: TRBJ1-6; clone size: -; CDR3 protein: CASSSHRGGDPYNSPLHF; CDR3 DNA: TGTGCCAGCAGCTCCCACCGAGGGGGGGACCCCTATAATTCACCCCTCCACTTT
V gene: TRBV6-2/TRBV6-3; D gene: -; J gene: TRBJ1-6; clone size: -; CDR3 protein: CASSKVGGVRVSPLHF; CDR3 DNA: TGTGCCAGCAGCAAAGTAGGAGGGGTCCGGGTTTCACCCCTCCACTTT
V gene: TRBV20-1; D gene: -; J gene: TRBJ1-1; clone size: -; CDR3 protein: CSARDHIRAWGPEAFF; CDR3 DNA: TGCAGTGCTAGAGATCATATAAGGGCCTGGGGACCTGAAGCTTTCTTT
V gene: TRBV28; D gene: TRBD2; J gene: TRBJ2-7; clone size: -; CDR3 protein: CASRRTSGTAYEQYF; CDR3 DNA: TGTGCCAGCAGACGGACTAGCGGGACCGCCTACGAGCAGTACTTC
V gene: TRBV7-2; D gene: -; J gene: TRBJ2-5; clone size: few; CDR3 protein: CASSLEGGFQETQYF; CDR3 DNA: TGTGCCAGCAGCTTAGAAGGCGGGTTCCAAGAGACCCAGTACTTC
V gene: TRBV9; D gene: -; J gene: TRBJ1-2; clone size: -; CDR3 protein: CASSDEGEYGYTF; CDR3 DNA: TGTGCCAGCAGCGACGAGGGGGAGTATGGCTACACCTTC
V gene: TRBV27; D gene: -; J gene: TRBJ1-2; clone size: -; CDR3 protein: CASSSRAKYGYTF; CDR3 DNA: TGTGCCAGCAGTTCCAGGGCCAAATATGGCTACACCTTC
V gene: TRBV6-2/TRBV6-3; D gene: TRBD1; J gene: TRBJ1-5; clone size: -; CDR3 protein: CASSHPGQSKHSNQPQHF; CDR3 DNA: TGTGCCAGCAGTCATCCGGGACAGAGCAAGCATAGCAATCAGCCCCAGCATTTT
V gene: TRBV6-2/TRBV6-3; D gene: -; J gene: TRBJ1-1; clone size: -; CDR3 protein: CASLLGGASTEAFF; CDR3 DNA: TGTGCCAGCCTCCTGGGGGGGGCAAGCACTGAAGCTTTCTTT
V gene: TRBV2; D gene: -; J gene: TRBJ1-6; clone size: -; CDR3 protein: CASSSSGSSYNSPLHF; CDR3 DNA: TGTGCCAGCAGTAGCTCAGGGAGCTCCTATAATTCACCCCTCCACTTT
V gene: TRBV5-4; D gene: -; J gene: TRBJ1-1; clone size: -; CDR3 protein: CASSLFRTVRAGTMNTEAFF; CDR3 DNA: TGTGCCAGCAGCTTGTTCCGTACAGTTCGGGCAGGGACGATGAACACTGAAGCTTTCTTT
V gene: TRBV20-1; D gene: TRBD2; J gene: TRBJ2-1; clone size: -; CDR3 protein: CSASGLAGYNEQFF; CDR3 DNA: TGCAGTGCTAGTGGACTAGCGGGGTACAATGAGCAGTTCTTC
V gene: TRBV27; D gene: TRBD1; J gene: TRBJ1-2; clone size: -; CDR3 protein: CASSLAGGGGYTF; CDR3 DNA: TGTGCCAGCAGTTTGGCAGGGGGGGGTGGCTACACCTTC
V gene: TRBV15; D gene: -; J gene: TRBJ2-2; clone size: few; CDR3 protein: CATSRPTGSFTGELFF; CDR3 DNA: TGTGCCACCAGCAGACCTACAGGGAGTTTCACCGGGGAGCTGTTTTTT
V gene: TRBV15; D gene: -; J gene: TRBJ2-3; clone size: few; CDR3 protein: CATSRDGLSTDTQYF; CDR3 DNA: TGTGCCACCAGCAGAGATGGACTGAGCACAGATACGCAGTATTTT
V gene: TRBV10-3; D gene: TRBD1; J gene: TRBJ1-1; clone size: few; CDR3 protein: CAISDRGRDTEAFF; CDR3 DNA: TGTGCCATCAGTGACAGGGGGCGCGACACTGAAGCTTTCTTT
V gene: TRBV27; D gene: -; J gene: TRBJ1-2; clone size: few; CDR3 protein: CASSSTGNYGYTF; CDR3 DNA: TGTGCCAGCAGTTCTACCGGAAACTATGGCTACACCTTC
V gene: TRBV2; D gene: -; J gene: TRBJ2-5; clone size: -; CDR3 protein: CASAGPGMTQYF; CDR3 DNA: TGTGCCAGTGCCGGGCCGGGCATGACCCAGTACTTC
V gene: TRBV6-1; D gene: -; J gene: TRBJ2-3; clone size: few; CDR3 protein: CASSQETSKHTQYF; CDR3 DNA: TGTGCCAGCAGTCAGGAGACTAGTAAGCATACGCAGTATTTT
V gene: TRBV6-2/TRBV6-3; D gene: -; J gene: TRBJ2-7; clone size: once; CDR3 protein: CASSYGIAEQYF; CDR3 DNA: TGTGCCAGCAGTTACGGGATAGCCGAGCAGTACTTC